This T cell receptor beta chain was sequenced during a study of blood T cell repertoires in COVID-19. As processed by the authors: Reference gene primer amplification in the assay estimated nucleated cell counts. Generated by immunoSEQ multiplex PCR, the TCRdb table keeps only in-frame clones and is missing some. That table supplies the V and J calls and clone size; D and trimming were determined from the DNA. In the table there are around 200,000 clones, over 75% of which are singletons. The germline V gene has CDR1 SQVTM and CDR2 ANQGSEA. After removal of 6 bases from V and 6 bases from J, the junction contained 6 bases not matched to a gene. CDR3 length equals 13 residues.

Sequences were obtained from peripheral blood. The sequence derives from a man aged 35-49 years with active or convalescent COVID-19. This chain joins TRBV29-1 and TRBJ1-5; 9 nucleotides align to TRBD1. In DNA form, the CDR3 reads TGCAGCGTCGCCCCGGGACAGGGTCAGCCCCAGCATTTT. It codes for CSVAPGQGQPQHF.